The sequence of this TCR beta chain was determined in a study of CD8 T cells in Susac syndrome. RNA, at roughly 0.45 to 1 ug, was reverse transcribed with random hexamers. TCRdb re-called the immunoSEQ multiplex PCR reads with MiXCR, one entry per CDR3 protein. The data show some 180,000 distinct CDR3 sequences, about 93% seen once. The CDR3 runs 15 residues. Germline CDR1 is DFQATT and CDR2 is SNEGSKA (reference sequence). Trimming left V 3 bases short and J 5 bases short, with 20 bases between. The chain employs TRBV20-1 and TRBJ2-7; D remains unclear. The sample consisted of CD4+ T cells from PBMCs. This clonotype was obtained from a human donor in good health. The CDR3 is CSASLLGTQRNEQYF. The CDR3 nucleotides read TGCAGTGCTAGCCTTCTGGGAACCCAAAGGAACGAGCAGTACTTC.